The clone carrying this T cell receptor beta chain was seen many times. Its cognate antigen is unknown. The sample's time point: newly diagnosed GD, antithyroid drugs for less than 3 months. PBMC-derived RNA was used for the TCR library. An endocrinology department in Xi'an, China, supplied the patients. This record comes from a study of regulatory T cells in long-lasting Graves disease. Broader study findings: Persistent disease was characterized by preferential usage of TRBV28, TRBJ1-2 and TRBJ2-5.

Between the trimmed V and J ends, which lost 7 bases and 3 bases, there was a span of 9 bases. The CDR3 totals 12 residues. CDR1 is SNHLY, CDR2 FYNNEI, per germline. According to the study, TCR beta libraries were built with iRepertoire HTBI primers and CDR3-region Arm-PCR. TCRdb redid the calling of the multiplex PCR reads with MiXCR, one entry per CDR3 protein. The sample carries roughly 530,000 distinct CDR3 sequences, approximately 16% recorded once. These data were likewise used in another study, on T cells in Graves' hyperthyroidism and ophthalmopathy. Per that paper: The study used the HTBI primer set for a first-round RT-PCR of the TCR CDR3. Before onset, ophthalmopathy was predicted by the model a median around 6.5 months earlier.

The material was peripheral blood mononuclear cells (PBMCs), obtained at new diagnosis, from a patient treated with antithyroid drugs. The chain joins TRBV2 to TRBJ1-1, with TRBD1 as a possible D gene (6 bases). The receptor's source is a middle-aged woman with Graves disease. Here the CDR3 DNA reads TGTGCCAGCAACAGGGCGGACACTGAAGCTTTCTTT. Protein sequence: CASNRADTEAFF.